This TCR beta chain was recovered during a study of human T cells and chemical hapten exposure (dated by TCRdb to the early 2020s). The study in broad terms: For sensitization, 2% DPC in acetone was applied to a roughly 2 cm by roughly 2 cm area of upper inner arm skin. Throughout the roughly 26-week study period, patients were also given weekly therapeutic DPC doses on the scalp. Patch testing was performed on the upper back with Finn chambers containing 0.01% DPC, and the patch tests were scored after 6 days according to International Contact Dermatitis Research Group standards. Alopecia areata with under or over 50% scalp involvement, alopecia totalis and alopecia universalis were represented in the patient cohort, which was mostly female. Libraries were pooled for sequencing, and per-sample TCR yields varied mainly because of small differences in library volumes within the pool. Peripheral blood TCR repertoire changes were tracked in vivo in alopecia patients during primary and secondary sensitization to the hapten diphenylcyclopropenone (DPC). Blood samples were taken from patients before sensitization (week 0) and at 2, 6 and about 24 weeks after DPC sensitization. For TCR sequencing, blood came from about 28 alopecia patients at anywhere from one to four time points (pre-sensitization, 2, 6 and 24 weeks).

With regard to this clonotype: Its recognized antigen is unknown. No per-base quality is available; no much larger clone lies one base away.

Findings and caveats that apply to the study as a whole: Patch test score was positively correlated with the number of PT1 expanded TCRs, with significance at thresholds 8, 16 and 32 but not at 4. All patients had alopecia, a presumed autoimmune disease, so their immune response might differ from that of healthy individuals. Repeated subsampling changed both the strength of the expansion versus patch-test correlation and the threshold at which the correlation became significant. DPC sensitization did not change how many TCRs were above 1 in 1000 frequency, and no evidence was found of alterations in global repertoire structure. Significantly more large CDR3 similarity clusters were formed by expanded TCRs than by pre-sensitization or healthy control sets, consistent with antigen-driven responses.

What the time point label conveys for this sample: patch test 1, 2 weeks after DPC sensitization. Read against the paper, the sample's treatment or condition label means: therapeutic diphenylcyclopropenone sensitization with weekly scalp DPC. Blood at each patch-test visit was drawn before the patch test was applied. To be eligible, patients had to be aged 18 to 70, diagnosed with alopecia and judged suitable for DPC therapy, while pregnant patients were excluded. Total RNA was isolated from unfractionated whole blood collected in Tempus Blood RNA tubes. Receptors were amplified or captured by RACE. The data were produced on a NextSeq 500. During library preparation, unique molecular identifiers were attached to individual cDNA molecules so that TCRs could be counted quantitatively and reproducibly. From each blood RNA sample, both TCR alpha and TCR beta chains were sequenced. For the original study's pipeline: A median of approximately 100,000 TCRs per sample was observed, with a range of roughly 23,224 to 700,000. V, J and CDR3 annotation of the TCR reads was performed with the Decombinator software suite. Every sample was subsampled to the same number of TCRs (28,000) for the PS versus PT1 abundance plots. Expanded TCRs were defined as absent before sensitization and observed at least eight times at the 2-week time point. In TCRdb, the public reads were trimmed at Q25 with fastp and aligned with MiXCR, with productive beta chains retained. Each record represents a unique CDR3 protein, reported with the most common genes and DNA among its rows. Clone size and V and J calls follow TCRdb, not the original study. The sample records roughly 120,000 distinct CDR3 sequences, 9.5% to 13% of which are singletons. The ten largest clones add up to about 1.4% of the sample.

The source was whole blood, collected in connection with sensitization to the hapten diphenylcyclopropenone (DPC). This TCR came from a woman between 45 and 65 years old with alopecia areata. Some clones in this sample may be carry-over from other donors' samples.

The sequenced DNA is TGTGCCACCAGTGTGTCAGGCAGGGAAGCTTTCTTT. Its protein is CATSVSGREAFF. The chain is assembled from TRBV24-1 and TRBJ1-1; too little of a D gene remains to name it. Cut back by 5 bases and 8 bases, the V and J ends lie 11 bases apart. The CDR3 runs 12 amino acids, cysteine and phenylalanine included. Only the CDR3 part of the read is kept: 36 bases, read in frame from the first base. The germline V gene provides CDR1 KGHDR and CDR2 SFDVKD.